This is a list of T cell receptor beta chains from one sample in a study of CD8 T cells in ankylosing spondylitis. TCRdb reprocessed the 5' RACE reads with MiXCR, giving one entry per CDR3 protein. The sample carries approximately 540,000 distinct CDR3 sequences, over 9.5% recorded once. The sequencing sample was made of blood, either unsorted or a sorted T cell fraction (not recorded which). The receptors shown here come from a male donor with ankylosing spondylitis. Both conserved end residues are part of each CDR3. A D gene is named only where the DNA matches it firmly. Clone sizes are given selectively: once, few, many, or a class where the clone is expanded.

>TRBJ1-5|.|TRBV29-1|.
TGCAGCGTTGTGGGAGGGGATGGCAATCAGCCCCAGCATTTT
CSVVGGDGNQPQHF
>TRBJ1-1|.|TRBV3-1|.
TGTGCCAGCAGCCAAGATATGGGCACTGAAGCTTTCTTT
CASSQDMGTEAFF
>TRBJ1-6|few|TRBV10-2|TRBD1
TGCGCCAGCTCACAGGGGGCAAGCTATAATTCACCCCTCCACTTT
CASSQGASYNSPLHF
>TRBJ1-2|few|TRBV3-1|TRBD1
TGTGCCAGCAGCCAAGAACGGGGACAGGGTGGCTACACCTTC
CASSQERGQGGYTF
>TRBJ2-5|.|TRBV3-1|.
TGTGCCAGCAGCCAAAGTAGGAAGACCCAGTACTTC
CASSQSRKTQYF
>TRBJ1-2|many|TRBV15|TRBD1
TGTGCCACCCTCCTGGACAGGGGGCACTATGGCTACACCTTC
CATLLDRGHYGYTF
>TRBJ1-2|.|TRBV5-5|.
TGTGCCAGCAGCTCAGACATATTTAACTATGGCTACACCTTC
CASSSDIFNYGYTF
>TRBJ1-1|few|TRBV29-1|.
TGCAGCGTTGCGGGGTTGGGCACTGAAGCTTTCTTT
CSVAGLGTEAFF
>TRBJ1-5|few|TRBV6-5|.
TGTGCCAGCAGTTACAGCTTCAATCAGCCCCAGCATTTT
CASSYSFNQPQHF
>TRBJ2-3|.|TRBV24-1|.
TGTGCCACCCAGGGGAGCACAGATACGCAGTATTTT
CATQGSTDTQYF
>TRBJ2-5|.|TRBV9|TRBD1
TGTGCCAGCAGCGATAGAGGGGGCGGAGAGACCCAGTACTTC
CASSDRGGGETQYF
>TRBJ2-1|few|TRBV20-1|TRBD2
TGCAGTGCTGCTCTAGCGGGACCATACAATGAGCAGTTCTTC
CSAALAGPYNEQFF
>TRBJ1-1|many|TRBV4-2|.
TGTGCCAGCAGCCAAGATTGGGGTAACACTGAAGCTTTCTTT
CASSQDWGNTEAFF
>TRBJ2-1|.|TRBV9|TRBD1
TGTGCCAGCAGCGTAGCTCCAGGGGGTGGGTGGGTGATTACCTACAATGAGCAGTTCTTC
CASSVAPGGGWVITYNEQFF
>TRBJ1-2|few|TRBV10-3|.
TGTGCCATCAGTGAGGGCAGGGGCTACTATGGCTACACCTTC
CAISEGRGYYGYTF
>TRBJ2-5|many|TRBV5-1|TRBD2
TGCGCCAGCAGCTTGGGGGGGACTAGCGGAGACTACCAAGAGACCCAGTACTTC
CASSLGGTSGDYQETQYF
>TRBJ2-5|.|TRBV20-1|.
TGCAGTGCTCCAGGTCTGGAAGAGACCCAGTACTTC
CSAPGLEETQYF
>TRBJ2-1|.|TRBV9|TRBD2
TGTGCCAGCAGCGTAGCTAGCGGGGTGTACAATGAGCAGTTCTTC
CASSVASGVYNEQFF
>TRBJ2-7|.|TRBV20-1|.
TGCAGTGCTAGGAGAGCGGACTACGAGCAGTACTTC
CSARRADYEQYF
>TRBJ2-3|.|TRBV7-9|TRBD2
TGTGCCAGCAGCTTAACGATTGGCGGGAGTACAGATACGCAGTATTTT
CASSLTIGGSTDTQYF
>TRBJ2-7|.|TRBV10-3|.
TGTGCCATCAGGCCCCAAGGCACGCACTACGAGCAGTACTTC
CAIRPQGTHYEQYF
>TRBJ1-1|few|TRBV5-1|.
TGCGCCAGCAGCCCCGGACAGCTCCCGAAACCGAACACTGAAGCTTTCTTT
CASSPGQLPKPNTEAFF
>TRBJ1-2|few|TRBV20-1|.
TGCAGTGCTAGAGTCGAGGGGCGAGACTATGGCTACACCTTC
CSARVEGRDYGYTF
>TRBJ2-2|few|TRBV4-2|.
TGTGCCAGCAGCCCCATAGGACAAGTAGACACCGGGGAGCTGTTTTTT
CASSPIGQVDTGELFF
>TRBJ1-2|few|TRBV7-2|TRBD1
TGTGCCAGCAGCCCCTACTCTTATGACAGGGAAGTTGGCTACACCTTC
CASSPYSYDREVGYTF
>TRBJ2-3|few|TRBV20-1|TRBD2
TGCAGTGCTTCCCGACCTGAGGGGACGGGAGGGCCGACAGATACGCAGTATTTT
CSASRPEGTGGPTDTQYF
>TRBJ1-1|.|TRBV3-1|.
TGTGCCAGCAGCCAATGGGATGGGGCGACTGAAGCTTTCTTT
CASSQWDGATEAFF
>TRBJ2-1|.|TRBV20-1|TRBD2
TGCAGTGCTGTTGAACCTATAGCGGGAGGGTACAATGAGCAGTTCTTC
CSAVEPIAGGYNEQFF
>TRBJ1-5|few|TRBV6-5|.
TGTGCCAGCAGTTGGGACGGGAATCAGCCCCAGCATTTT
CASSWDGNQPQHF
>TRBJ1-6|.|TRBV7-9|TRBD1
TGTGCCAGCAGCCCACCGGGACAGGGGGCCGATTCACCCCTCCACTTT
CASSPPGQGADSPLHF
>TRBJ1-1|.|TRBV20-1|.
TGCAGTGCTCTACAGACTGAAGCTTTCTTT
CSALQTEAFF
>TRBJ1-2|many|TRBV11-2|TRBD1
TGTGCCAGCAGCTCCGCCGGGACAGGGGGGTTAGGCTACACCTTC
CASSSAGTGGLGYTF
>TRBJ1-1|.|TRBV18|.
TGTGCCAGCTCTGACGGGTGGGCTGAAGCTTTCTTT
CASSDGWAEAFF
>TRBJ1-1|few|TRBV20-1|TRBD1
TGCAGTGCTAGGAACCCAGGGGGCTTGATTACTGAAGCTTTCTTT
CSARNPGGLITEAFF
>TRBJ2-1|many|TRBV4-2|.
TGTGCCAGCAGCCGACAGAGCTCGTCGATTTACAATGAGCAGTTCTTC
CASSRQSSSIYNEQFF
>TRBJ1-2|many|TRBV5-1|.
TGCGCCAGCAGCTTGACCTTTGGTTATGGCTACACCTTC
CASSLTFGYGYTF
>TRBJ1-1|.|TRBV5-1|TRBD1
TGCGCCAGCAGCTTGGCCCGACAGGGGGCTGGTGAAGCTTTCTTT
CASSLARQGAGEAFF
>TRBJ2-1|.|TRBV27|TRBD2
TGTGCCAGCAGTTTATCGGCTAGCGGAGGTTACAATGAGCAGTTCTTC
CASSLSASGGYNEQFF
>TRBJ2-3|few|TRBV20-1|.
TGCAGTGCTAGGGTTGGGGGCGGGAGCACAGATACGCAGTATTTT
CSARVGGGSTDTQYF
>TRBJ2-1|.|TRBV2|TRBD1
TGTGCCAGCAGGGCTAGACAGGGCCTCGGGGAGCAGTTCTTC
CASRARQGLGEQFF
>TRBJ1-5|.|TRBV20-1|TRBD1
TGCAGTGCTAGGCCCTCGGGACAGACCAATCAGCCCCAGCATTTT
CSARPSGQTNQPQHF
>TRBJ2-3|many|TRBV12-3/TRBV12-4|.
TGTGCCAGCAGTTTATCAGATACGCAGTATTTT
CASSLSDTQYF